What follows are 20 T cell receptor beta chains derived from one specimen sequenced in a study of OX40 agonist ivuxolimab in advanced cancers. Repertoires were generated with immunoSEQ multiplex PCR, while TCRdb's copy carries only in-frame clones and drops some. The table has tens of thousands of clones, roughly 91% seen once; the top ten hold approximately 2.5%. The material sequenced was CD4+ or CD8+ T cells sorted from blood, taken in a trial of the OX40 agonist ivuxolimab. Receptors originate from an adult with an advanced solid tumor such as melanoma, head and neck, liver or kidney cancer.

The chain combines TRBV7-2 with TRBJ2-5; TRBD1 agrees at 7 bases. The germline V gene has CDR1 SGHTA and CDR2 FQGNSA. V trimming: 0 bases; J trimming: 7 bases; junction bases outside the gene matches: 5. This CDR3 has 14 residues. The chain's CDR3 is CASSLAQGLGTQYF. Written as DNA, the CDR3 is TGTGCCAGCAGCTTAGCACAGGGGCTTGGGACCCAGTACTTC.

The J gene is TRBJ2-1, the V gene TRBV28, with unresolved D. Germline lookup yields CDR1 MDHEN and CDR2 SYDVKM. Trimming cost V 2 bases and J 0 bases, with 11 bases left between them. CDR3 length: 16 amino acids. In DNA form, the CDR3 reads TGTGCCAGCAGTTTAAATACACCGAGCTCCTACAATGAGCAGTTCTTC. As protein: CASSLNTPSSYNEQFF.

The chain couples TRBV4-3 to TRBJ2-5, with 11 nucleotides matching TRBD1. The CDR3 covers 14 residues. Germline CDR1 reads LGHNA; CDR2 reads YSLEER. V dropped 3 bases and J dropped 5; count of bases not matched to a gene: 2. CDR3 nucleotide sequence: TGCGCCAGCAGCCAGGACAGGGGGCGGGAGACCCAGTACTTC. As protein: CASSQDRGRETQYF.

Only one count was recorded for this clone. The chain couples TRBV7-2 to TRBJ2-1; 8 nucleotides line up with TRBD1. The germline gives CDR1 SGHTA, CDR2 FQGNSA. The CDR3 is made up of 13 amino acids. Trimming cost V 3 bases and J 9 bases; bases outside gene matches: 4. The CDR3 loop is CASSLDRAGEQFF. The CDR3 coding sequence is TGTGCCAGCAGCTTGGACAGGGCAGGTGAGCAGTTCTTC.

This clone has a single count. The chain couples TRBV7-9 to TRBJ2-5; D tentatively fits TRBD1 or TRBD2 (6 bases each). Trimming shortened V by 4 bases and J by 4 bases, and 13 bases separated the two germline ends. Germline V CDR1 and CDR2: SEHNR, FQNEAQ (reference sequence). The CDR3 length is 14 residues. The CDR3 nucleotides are TGTGCCAGCAGCTGGTCCGGGGGCACAGAGACCCAGTACTTC. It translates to CASSWSGGTETQYF.

CDR3 loop: CASSLRVGSEQYF. The CDR3 bases are TGTGCCAGCAGCCTGAGGGTCGGATCCGAGCAGTACTTC. The rearrangement uses TRBV11-2 and TRBJ2-7; D is possibly TRBD2 (5 bases). There are 13 residues in the CDR3. With 5 bases removed from V and 6 bases from J, the gap between germline ends came to 14 bases. Germline V gene data show CDR1 as SGHAT and CDR2 as FQNNGV.

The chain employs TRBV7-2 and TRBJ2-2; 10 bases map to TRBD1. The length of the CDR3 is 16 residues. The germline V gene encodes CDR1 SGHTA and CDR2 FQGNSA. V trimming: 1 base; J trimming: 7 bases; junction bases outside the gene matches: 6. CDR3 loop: CASSLGQGAIVGELFF. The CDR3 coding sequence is TGTGCCAGCAGCTTAGGACAGGGGGCGATCGTCGGGGAGCTGTTTTTT. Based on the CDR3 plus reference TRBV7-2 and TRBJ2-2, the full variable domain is GAGVSQSPSNKVTEKGKDVELRCDPISGHTALYWYRQSLGQGLEFLIYFQGNSAPDKSGLPSDRFSAERTGGSVSTLTIQRTQQEDSAVYLCASSLGQGAIVGELFFGEGSRLTVL.

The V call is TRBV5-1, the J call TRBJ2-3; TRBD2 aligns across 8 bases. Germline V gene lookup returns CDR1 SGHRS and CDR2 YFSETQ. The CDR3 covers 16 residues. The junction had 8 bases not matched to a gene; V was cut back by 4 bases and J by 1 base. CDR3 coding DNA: TGCGCCAGCAGCCCAGTCGGAGCGGGAGGCACAGATACGCAGTATTTT. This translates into CASSPVGAGGTDTQYF.

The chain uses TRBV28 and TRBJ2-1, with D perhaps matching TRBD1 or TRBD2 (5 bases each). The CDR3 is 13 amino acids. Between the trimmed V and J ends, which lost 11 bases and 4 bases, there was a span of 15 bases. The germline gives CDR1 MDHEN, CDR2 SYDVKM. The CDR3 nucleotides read TGTGCCGCTGGGGGAAGGCTATACAATGAGCAGTTCTTC. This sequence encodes CAAGGRLYNEQFF.

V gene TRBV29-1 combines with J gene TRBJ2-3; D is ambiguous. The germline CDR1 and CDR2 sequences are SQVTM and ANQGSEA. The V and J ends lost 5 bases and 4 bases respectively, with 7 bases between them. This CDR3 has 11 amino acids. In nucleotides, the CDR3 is TGCAGCGTTCAGGTTTCAGATACGCAGTATTTT. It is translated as CSVQVSDTQYF.

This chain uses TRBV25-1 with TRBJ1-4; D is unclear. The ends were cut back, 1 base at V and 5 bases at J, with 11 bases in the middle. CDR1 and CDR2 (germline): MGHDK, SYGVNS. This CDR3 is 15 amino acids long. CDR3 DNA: TGTGCCAGCAGTGAATCTAGGGTCCCGAATGAAAAACTGTTTTTT. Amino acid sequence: CASSESRVPNEKLFF.

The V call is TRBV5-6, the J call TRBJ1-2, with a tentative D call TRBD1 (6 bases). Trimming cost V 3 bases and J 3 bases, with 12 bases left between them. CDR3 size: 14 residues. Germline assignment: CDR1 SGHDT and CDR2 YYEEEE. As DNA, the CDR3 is TGTGCCAGCAGCTCTGGCCAGGGGCACTATGGCTACACCTTC. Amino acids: CASSSGQGHYGYTF.

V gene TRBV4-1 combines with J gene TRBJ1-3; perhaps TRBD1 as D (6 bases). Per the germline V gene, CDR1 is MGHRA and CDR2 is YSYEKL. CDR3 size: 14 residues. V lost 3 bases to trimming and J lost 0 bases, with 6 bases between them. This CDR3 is CASSQGHSGNTIYF. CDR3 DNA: TGCGCCAGCAGCCAGGGACACTCTGGAAACACCATATATTTT.

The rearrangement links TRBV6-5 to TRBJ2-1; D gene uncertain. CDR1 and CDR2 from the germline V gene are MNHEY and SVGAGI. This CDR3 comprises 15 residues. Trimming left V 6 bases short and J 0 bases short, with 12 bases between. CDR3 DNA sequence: TGTGCCAGCAGCCCCCCAGGAAGCTCCTACAATGAGCAGTTCTTC. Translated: CASSPPGSSYNEQFF.

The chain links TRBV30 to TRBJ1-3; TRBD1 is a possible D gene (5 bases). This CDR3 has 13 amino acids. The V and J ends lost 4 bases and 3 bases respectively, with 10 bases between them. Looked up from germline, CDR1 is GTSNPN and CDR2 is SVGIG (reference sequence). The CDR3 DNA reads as TGTGCCTGGATGGGGGGAAATGGAAACACCATATATTTT. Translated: CAWMGGNGNTIYF.

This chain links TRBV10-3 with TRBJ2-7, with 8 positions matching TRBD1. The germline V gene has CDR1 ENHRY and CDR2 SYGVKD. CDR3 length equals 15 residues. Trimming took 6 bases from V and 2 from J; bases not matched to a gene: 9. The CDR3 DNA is TGTGCCATCAGGAACCCGGGACAGGAGACCTACGAGCAGTACTTC. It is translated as CAIRNPGQETYEQYF.

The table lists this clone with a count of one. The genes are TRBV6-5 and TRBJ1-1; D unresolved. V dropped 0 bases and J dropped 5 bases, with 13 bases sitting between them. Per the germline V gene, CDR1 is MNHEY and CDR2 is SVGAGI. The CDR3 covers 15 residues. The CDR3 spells CASSYSTNSRTEAFF. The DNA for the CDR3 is TGTGCCAGCAGTTACTCAACGAACAGCAGAACTGAAGCTTTCTTT.

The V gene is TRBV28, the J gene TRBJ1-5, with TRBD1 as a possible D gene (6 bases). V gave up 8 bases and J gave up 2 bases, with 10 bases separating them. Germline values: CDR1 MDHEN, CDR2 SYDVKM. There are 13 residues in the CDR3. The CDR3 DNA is TGTGCCAGCTTGTCAGGGGGCAATCAGCCCCAGCATTTT. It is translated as CASLSGGNQPQHF.

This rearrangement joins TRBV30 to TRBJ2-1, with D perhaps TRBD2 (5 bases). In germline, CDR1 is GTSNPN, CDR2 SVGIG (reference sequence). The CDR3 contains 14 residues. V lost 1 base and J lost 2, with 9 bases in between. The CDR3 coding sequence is TGTGCCTGGAGTGCCGGGGAAGCCTACAATGAGCAGTTCTTC. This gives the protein CAWSAGEAYNEQFF.

CDR3 bases: TGTGCCAGCAGCTTGAGTGTCGGTAGCTCCTACGAGCAGTACTTC. Translated, it gives CASSLSVGSSYEQYF. This chain links TRBV5-5 with TRBJ2-7; D is uncertain. The V end lost 1 base, the J end lost 0 bases, and 11 bases lay between the germline ends. Germline V gene data show CDR1 as SGHKS and CDR2 as YYEKEE (reference sequence). This CDR3 is built from 15 residues.